The 20 T cell receptor beta chains below were found in one sample sequenced in a study of early T cells in non-severe SARS-CoV-2 infection. TCRdb reprocessed the 5' RACE reads with MiXCR, giving one entry per CDR3 protein. Here the sample spans more than 20,000 distinct CDR3 sequences, around 4.2% being singletons. Source material: whole blood. These receptors originate from an adult who was a healthcare worker with PCR-confirmed SARS-CoV-2 infection or an uninfected control (not recorded which).

This clonotype was recorded many times. The chain has TRBV19 and TRBJ2-5; D may correspond to TRBD1 or TRBD2 (6 bases each). The CDR3 has 15 residues. CDR1 is LNHDA, CDR2 SQIVND, per germline (reference sequence). V lost 1 base to trimming and J lost 4 bases, with 13 bases between them. CDR3 protein: CASSIASGARETQYF. Here the CDR3 DNA reads TGTGCCAGTAGTATAGCGTCGGGGGCAAGAGAGACCCAGTACTTC.

This clonotype was recorded many times. The V call is TRBV28, the J call TRBJ2-7; possible D gene TRBD2, 6 bases. CDR1 is MDHEN and CDR2 is SYDVKM in the germline V gene. The CDR3 sequence is 13 residues long. The ends were cut back, 2 bases at V and 6 bases at J, with 11 bases in the middle. CDR3 in DNA: TGTGCCAGCAGTTTAGGGGACGGGAGCGAGCAGTACTTC. It is translated as CASSLGDGSEQYF.

The chain links TRBV19 to TRBJ2-7; the match to TRBD2 covers 10 bases. The CDR3 length is 15 residues. J was trimmed by 8 bases and V by 5 bases; bases with no gene match: 12. Per germline, CDR1 LNHDA and CDR2 SQIVND (reference sequence). CDR3 region: CASSSIDSGRNQQYF. The CDR3 DNA reads TGTGCCAGTAGTTCCATTGATAGCGGGAGGAACCAGCAGTACTTC.

This clonotype has at least ten counts. The chain is built from TRBV7-6 and TRBJ2-5; 12 bases are a match to TRBD2. Trimming took 4 bases from V and 2 from J; bases not matched to a gene: 11. CDR3 length equals 18 residues. From germline, CDR1 is SGHVS and CDR2 FNYEAQ. CDR3 DNA sequence: TGTGCCAGCAGCTCGACTAGCGGGAGAGGGTCCCCACAAGAGACCCAGTACTTC. Its protein product is CASSSTSGRGSPQETQYF.

The chain has TRBV11-3 and TRBJ2-1; 9 bases match TRBD2. The CDR3 runs 17 residues. V lost 1 base, J lost 4 bases, and 8 bases stayed unmatched. The germline V gene encodes CDR1 SGHNT and CDR2 YENEEA. The CDR3 here is CASSLGQTSGYYNEQFF. The CDR3 coding sequence is TGTGCCAGCAGCTTAGGTCAAACTAGCGGGTATTACAATGAGCAGTTCTTC.

This clonotype was picked up many times. The rearrangement uses TRBV20-1 and TRBJ1-2, with unresolved D. V dropped 2 bases and J dropped 3 bases, with 7 bases sitting between them. The CDR3 consists of 12 residues. Per the germline V gene, CDR1 is DFQATT and CDR2 is SNEGSKA (reference sequence). The CDR3 loop reads CSARNKDYGYTF. The CDR3 region has the DNA TGCAGTGCTAGAAATAAGGACTATGGCTACACCTTC.

This clonotype showed up many times. The genes are TRBV5-5 and TRBJ2-1; no clear D. Looked up from germline, CDR1 is SGHKS and CDR2 is YYEKEE (reference sequence). The germline V and J ends were trimmed by 5 bases and 6 bases, with 18 bases remaining between them. CDR3 length: 15 amino acids. The DNA for the CDR3 is TGTGCCAGCAGTAGTGCGTTTTTTGGGTCCAATGAGCAGTTCTTC. Its translation: CASSSAFFGSNEQFF.

The chain employs TRBV6-6 and TRBJ2-7, with D perhaps matching TRBD1 (5 bases). Germline CDR1 MNHNY, CDR2 SVGAGI (reference sequence). The CDR3 is 16 amino acids. Trimming cost V 5 bases and J 3 bases, with 20 bases left between them. The CDR3 DNA reads as TGTGCCAGCAGTCAGACCCAGGGAAATTATATCTACGAGCAGTACTTC. Translation gives CASSQTQGNYIYEQYF.

This clonotype was recorded at least ten times. V is TRBV27 and J is TRBJ2-5; 11 bases line up with TRBD2. V gave up 3 bases and J gave up 9 bases; unmatched junction bases: 12. The CDR3 has 16 residues. The germline V gene has CDR1 MNHEY and CDR2 SMNVEV (reference sequence). DNA for the CDR3: TGTGCCAGCAGTTTGACGGGACTAGCGGCGACAGTGGCCCAGTACTTC. Encoded protein: CASSLTGLAATVAQYF.

This clonotype was recorded many times. V is TRBV12-3 or TRBV12-4 and J is TRBJ2-3; D gene unclear. With 3 bases removed from V and 4 bases from J, the gap between germline ends came to 14 bases. The CDR3 has 15 residues. CDR3 region: CASSFPPYHADTQYF. The CDR3 region has the DNA TGTGCCAGCAGTTTTCCCCCTTACCACGCAGATACGCAGTATTTT.

This clonotype appeared many times. The V call is TRBV7-9, the J call TRBJ2-1; TRBD2 matches at 7 bases. V was clipped by 0 bases and J by 10 bases; unmatched bases: 6. The CDR3 length is 14 residues. Germline loops: CDR1 SEHNR, CDR2 FQNEAQ (reference sequence). CDR3 coding DNA: TGTGCCAGCAGCTTAGCGGGAGGGCCTGTGGAGCAGTTCTTC. This gives the protein CASSLAGGPVEQFF.

This clonotype was seen at least ten times. CDR3 DNA: TGTGCCAGCAGCGCCCGAGGCGTCGGCTCCTACAATGAGCAGTTCTTC. It yields the protein CASSARGVGSYNEQFF. The chain carries TRBV7-2 and TRBJ2-1; D ambiguous. The CDR3 totals 16 residues. Germline assignment: CDR1 SGHTA and CDR2 FQGNSA. With 5 bases removed from V and 0 bases from J, the gap between germline ends came to 14 bases.

The sample holds many counts of this clonotype. This sequence joins TRBV18 and TRBJ1-1; D is undetermined. This CDR3 spans 15 amino acids. Germline loops: CDR1 KGHSH, CDR2 LQKENI. V was cut by 0 bases and J by 1 base, with 9 bases left in between. The CDR3, as DNA: TGTGCCAGCTCACCACCAGCACAGACGAACACTGAAGCTTTCTTT. As protein: CASSPPAQTNTEAFF.

This clonotype has a count of ten or more. This chain joins TRBV16 and TRBJ2-7; D remains unclear. Deletions cut 0 bases from V and 3 bases from J, with 6 bases between. CDR1 and CDR2 (germline): KGHSY, FQNENV. The CDR3 has 13 amino acids. The DNA for the CDR3 is TGTGCCAGCAGCCAATCAACTCTCTACGAGCAGTACTTC. It translates to CASSQSTLYEQYF.

The V and J genes are TRBV7-2 and TRBJ2-1, with TRBD2 matching 12 bases. The CDR3 runs 15 residues. Looked up from germline, CDR1 is SGHTA and CDR2 is FQGNSA. The ends lost 3 bases at V and 7 bases at J; junction bases unmatched: 4. CDR3 residues: CASSFGLAGNNEQFF. The CDR3 DNA sequence: TGTGCCAGCAGCTTTGGACTAGCGGGAAATAATGAGCAGTTCTTC.

This clonotype was counted many times. The gene calls are TRBV7-2 and TRBJ1-3; D gene uncertain. CDR1 and CDR2 from the germline V gene are SGHTA and FQGNSA. Deletions cut 4 bases from V and 2 bases from J, with 18 bases between. This CDR3 region has 17 residues. The CDR3 region is CASSSASFRAAGNTIYF. The CDR3 DNA follows: TGTGCCAGCAGCTCGGCCTCCTTCCGGGCGGCTGGAAACACCATATATTTT.

This clonotype occurred a few times. The chain links TRBV10-3 to TRBJ2-5, with a tentative D call TRBD2 (5 bases). The CDR3 consists of 13 residues. Germline V lookup: CDR1 ENHRY, CDR2 SYGVKD. V was cut by 6 bases and J by 1 base, with 9 bases left in between. The CDR3 nucleotides read TGTGCCATCAGGGGTAGCGTCCAAGAGACCCAGTACTTC. Translating gives CAIRGSVQETQYF.

Turning to this clonotype: This may arise from a read error, as a much more abundant clone is one base away. V is TRBV4-2 and J is TRBJ2-4, with D tentatively TRBD1 (6 bases). Trimming removed 4 bases from V and 3 bases from J, with 13 bases in between. CDR3 length: 15 amino acids. Looked up from germline, CDR1 is LGHNA and CDR2 is YNFKEQ. The CDR3 region has the DNA TGTGCCAGCAGCCCTTCAACAGGGTTCAAAAACATTCAGTACTTC. This translates into CASSPSTGFKNIQYF.

This clonotype was detected only a few times. The V and J genes are TRBV5-6 and TRBJ1-1, with 8 bases that match TRBD1. J was trimmed by 0 bases and V by 0 bases; bases with no gene match: 7. CDR1 and CDR2 from the germline V gene are SGHDT and YYEEEE. This CDR3 region has 17 residues. CDR3 residues: CASSLGQGAHVNTEAFF. CDR3 DNA sequence: TGTGCCAGCAGCTTGGGGCAGGGGGCCCATGTGAACACTGAAGCTTTCTTT.

This clonotype was seen many times. This chain uses TRBV5-5 with TRBJ2-7; D perhaps matches TRBD2 (5 bases). Germline V gene sequence: CDR1 SGHKS, CDR2 YYEKEE (reference sequence). The CDR3 contains 15 residues. The ends were cut back, 2 bases at V and 1 base at J, with 13 bases in the middle. CDR3 sequence reads: CASSLEGQTSYEQYF. The DNA for the CDR3 is TGTGCCAGCAGCTTAGAGGGCCAGACGTCCTACGAGCAGTACTTC.